The 29 T cell receptor beta chains given below trace back to one sample, sequenced in a study of T cell responses to AZD1222 COVID-19 vaccine. This table comes from immunoSEQ multiplex PCR, and its TCRdb copy is limited to in-frame clones, with some not included. The data hold more than 85,000 clones, with roughly nine tenths observed a single time. Source: peripheral blood, taken on day 0 of AZD1222 vaccination. These receptors were obtained from an adult in good health.

V usage is TRBV7-3 and J usage is TRBJ1-6, with unresolved D. The CDR3 has 15 amino acids. The germline V gene has CDR1 SGHTA and CDR2 FQGTGA. V was trimmed by 1 base and J by 5 bases, leaving 9 bases between them. The CDR3 DNA reads TGTGCCAGCAGCTTAATGGTGGGGAATAATTCACCCCTCCACTTT. Translated: CASSLMVGNNSPLHF.

V gene TRBV7-3 combines with J gene TRBJ2-3, with 9 positions matching TRBD1. Germline V gene lookup returns CDR1 SGHTA and CDR2 FQGTGA. CDR3 size: 18 residues. Germline trimming cut 1 base from V and 0 bases from J; bases unmatched to any gene: 8. As DNA, the CDR3 is TGTGCCAGCAGCTTAATGCGGTCCGGGACAGGGAGCACAGATACGCAGTATTTT. Translating it yields CASSLMRSGTGSTDTQYF.

This clone was recorded only once. The J gene is TRBJ1-5, the V gene TRBV19; no firm D call. In germline, CDR1 is LNHDA, CDR2 SQIVND (reference sequence). This CDR3 region has 14 residues. With 3 bases removed from V and 5 bases from J, the gap between germline ends came to 11 bases. CDR3 sequence: CASSIVIWDQPQHF. The CDR3, as DNA: TGTGCCAGTAGTATTGTCATCTGGGATCAGCCCCAGCATTTT.

The chain uses TRBV28 and TRBJ2-2; D may be TRBD1 (5 bases). The CDR3 is 13 residues long. The germline V gene has CDR1 MDHEN and CDR2 SYDVKM. The V gene lost 4 bases and the J gene lost 4 bases, with 7 bases spanning the gap. Here the CDR3 reads CASSWQGTGELFF. The CDR3 region has the DNA TGTGCCAGCAGTTGGCAGGGCACCGGGGAGCTGTTTTTT.

CDR3 DNA sequence: TGTGCCAGCAGGCAAACTATCCCCACCTACGAGCAGTACTTC. Residues: CASRQTIPTYEQYF. The chain combines TRBV28 with TRBJ2-7; D uncertain. Germline V gives CDR1 MDHEN, CDR2 SYDVKM. V shed 6 bases and J shed 2 bases, with 14 bases lying between them. This CDR3 has 14 amino acids.

The chain couples TRBV27 to TRBJ1-6, with 8 bases identical to TRBD1. From germline, CDR1 is MNHEY and CDR2 SMNVEV (reference sequence). V was pared by 4 bases and J by 6 bases, with 11 bases of the junction left unmatched. The CDR3 is 17 residues long. CDR3 amino acids: CASSSRTGIGSNSPLHF. Written as DNA, the CDR3 is TGTGCCAGCAGTTCCAGGACAGGGATAGGTTCTAATTCACCCCTCCACTTT.

The V call is TRBV4-1, the J call TRBJ2-1; D gene unclear. V was pared by 1 base and J by 9 bases, with 16 bases between. CDR3 length equals 15 residues. CDR1 and CDR2 from the germline V gene are MGHRA and YSYEKL. The CDR3 loop is CASSQVSGLRREQFF. The DNA for the CDR3 is TGCGCCAGCAGCCAAGTAAGTGGTCTTCGGCGTGAGCAGTTCTTC.

The rearrangement links TRBV6-5 to TRBJ1-2; 9 nucleotides align to TRBD1. Germline assignment: CDR1 MNHEY and CDR2 SVGAGI. The CDR3 runs 13 residues. V trimming: 7 bases; J trimming: 3 bases; junction bases outside the gene matches: 3. The CDR3 DNA follows: TGTGCCAGCAAAAGGACAGGGGACTATGGCTACACCTTC. Its protein product is CASKRTGDYGYTF.

The rearrangement links TRBV7-2 to TRBJ1-2; 8 bases agree with TRBD1. This CDR3 spans 16 amino acids. CDR1 and CDR2 from the germline V gene are SGHTA and FQGNSA. The junction had 11 bases not matched to a gene; V was cut back by 3 bases and J by 5 bases. CDR3: CASSFGAGTGGYGYTF. The CDR3, as DNA: TGTGCCAGCAGCTTTGGCGCTGGGACAGGAGGGTATGGCTACACCTTC.

This chain connects TRBV29-1 to TRBJ2-7; 7 bases are a match to TRBD1. V lost 2 bases, J lost 4 bases, and 5 bases stayed unmatched. This CDR3 comprises 13 residues. Per the germline V gene, CDR1 is SQVTM and CDR2 is ANQGSEA. The CDR3 DNA follows: TGCAGCGTTGAACCGACAGGGAAATACGAGCAGTACTTC. This sequence encodes CSVEPTGKYEQYF.

The chain links TRBV19 to TRBJ1-1; a possible D gene is TRBD1 (5 bases). Germline V gene data show CDR1 as LNHDA and CDR2 as SQIVND (reference sequence). This CDR3 comprises 12 residues. Trimming shortened V by 1 base and J by 10 bases, and 10 bases separated the two germline ends. CDR3 region: CASSIGSGGAFF. CDR3 sequence (DNA): TGTGCCAGTAGTATAGGTTCGGGGGGAGCTTTCTTT.

This sequence joins TRBV5-1 and TRBJ1-6; 7 bases map to TRBD1. J gave up 6 bases and V 0 bases, and 3 bases lay outside the gene matches. CDR1 SGHRS and CDR2 YFSETQ come from the germline V gene. The CDR3 runs 15 residues. CDR3 in DNA: TGCGCCAGCAGCTTGGGCCAGGGGGGTAATTCACCCCTCCACTTT. This gives the protein CASSLGQGGNSPLHF.

V and J are TRBV6-5 and TRBJ1-6; D might be TRBD1 (5 bases). Per germline, CDR1 MNHEY and CDR2 SVGAGI. The CDR3 contains 15 residues. The germline V and J ends were trimmed by 2 bases and 3 bases, with 8 bases remaining between them. The CDR3 reads CASSYDRLYNSPLHF. The DNA for the CDR3 is TGTGCCAGCAGTTACGACAGACTCTATAATTCACCCCTCCACTTT.

J is TRBJ1-3 and V is TRBV7-2, with 11 bases identical to TRBD1. CDR3 size: 14 residues. The germline V gene encodes CDR1 SGHTA and CDR2 FQGNSA. Trimming at V came to 10 bases and at J to 4 bases, leaving 6 bases not matched to a gene. CDR3 amino acids: CATEDRGLGNTIYF. For the CDR3, the DNA is TGTGCCACCGAGGACAGGGGGCTCGGAAACACCATATATTTT.

This chain connects TRBV4-3 to TRBJ1-1; possibly TRBD1 for D (6 bases). V shed 4 bases and J shed 5 bases, with 14 bases lying between them. The length of the CDR3 is 14 residues. Germline V gives CDR1 LGHNA, CDR2 YSLEER. The CDR3 reads CASSLIQGGTEAFF. Here the CDR3 DNA reads TGCGCCAGCAGCCTCATACAGGGAGGAACTGAAGCTTTCTTT.

Here the CDR3 reads CASSPDRTEAFF. The CDR3 region has the DNA TGTGCCAGCAGCCCGGACAGGACTGAAGCTTTCTTT. V usage is TRBV27 and J usage is TRBJ1-1; 7 bases align to TRBD1. Germline trimming cut 6 bases from V and 5 bases from J; bases unmatched to any gene: 3. The CDR3 is made up of 12 amino acids. The V gene's germline CDR1 is MNHEY and CDR2 SMNVEV (reference sequence).

The genes are TRBV24-1 and TRBJ2-1, with TRBD1 matching over 8 bases. Unmatched junction bases numbered 3, after V lost 3 bases and J lost 0 bases. The CDR3 covers 16 residues. Germline CDR1 is KGHDR and CDR2 is SFDVKD. Here the CDR3 reads CATSDRTGSSYNEQFF. The DNA for the CDR3 is TGTGCCACCAGTGATCGGACAGGGAGCTCCTACAATGAGCAGTTCTTC.

The chain carries TRBV4-1 and TRBJ1-2; D is ambiguous. Trimming took off 0 bases at V and 4 bases at J, with 6 bases between the two ends. Germline CDR1 reads MGHRA; CDR2 reads YSYEKL. The CDR3 consists of 13 residues. The CDR3 DNA follows: TGCGCCAGCAGCCAAGAACCAGGCTATGGCTACACCTTC. Protein product: CASSQEPGYGYTF.

V and J are TRBV30 and TRBJ1-4; D not certain. The V end was cut by 5 bases, the J end by 4 bases, with 11 bases between. The CDR3 loop spans 13 amino acids. Germline V lookup: CDR1 GTSNPN, CDR2 SVGIG (reference sequence). The CDR3 loop reads CAWRLGNNEKLFF. The CDR3 DNA sequence: TGTGCCTGGCGGTTAGGGAATAATGAAAAACTGTTTTTT.

This rearrangement joins TRBV7-9 to TRBJ2-3, with 9 nucleotides matching TRBD2. CDR3 length: 15 amino acids. Germline V lookup: CDR1 SEHNR, CDR2 FQNEAQ (reference sequence). Trimming took 1 base from V and 3 from J; bases not matched to a gene: 2. CDR3 amino acids: CASSLGTSGTDTQYF. As DNA, the CDR3 is TGTGCCAGCAGCTTAGGAACTAGCGGGACAGATACGCAGTATTTT.

The chain employs TRBV19 and TRBJ2-1; 9 positions agree with TRBD1. The germline gives CDR1 LNHDA, CDR2 SQIVND (reference sequence). The CDR3 loop spans 13 amino acids. Trimming at V came to 9 bases and at J to 6 bases, leaving 6 bases not matched to a gene. CDR3 coding DNA: TGTGCCAGCGCCGGGACAGGGTTCAATGAGCAGTTCTTC. It specifies CASAGTGFNEQFF.

This clone was picked up a small number of times. The chain carries TRBV11-1 and TRBJ1-1; 7 bases are a match to TRBD1. The CDR3 spans 16 residues. The germline V gene has CDR1 SGHAT and CDR2 FQDESV (reference sequence). The J segment lost 2 bases and the V segment lost 4 bases, leaving 10 bases of the junction unmatched. In nucleotides, the CDR3 is TGTGCCAGCAGCTGGACAGGTTTCAGTGGTAACACTGAAGCTTTCTTT. As protein: CASSWTGFSGNTEAFF.

This clone was seen a handful of times. The chain joins TRBV5-6 to TRBJ2-1; TRBD1 aligns across 9 bases. The junction had 2 bases not matched to a gene; V was cut back by 1 base and J by 3 bases. Per germline, CDR1 SGHDT and CDR2 YYEEEE. This CDR3 has 15 residues. DNA for the CDR3: TGTGCCAGCAGCTTGTCGGGACAGGGCTACAATGAGCAGTTCTTC. This codes for CASSLSGQGYNEQFF.

The rearrangement uses TRBV6-6 and TRBJ1-4, with TRBD1 matching 7 bases. This CDR3 is built from 16 residues. Germline V gives CDR1 MNHNY, CDR2 SVGAGI (reference sequence). Germline trimming cut 8 bases from V and 0 bases from J; bases unmatched to any gene: 9. CDR3 bases: TGTGCCAGCGAAACAGGGGAAGGGGCAACTAATGAAAAACTGTTTTTT. Its protein product is CASETGEGATNEKLFF.

This chain joins TRBV5-6 and TRBJ2-7; D not resolved. This CDR3 has 15 residues. Germline V lookup: CDR1 SGHDT, CDR2 YYEEEE. V lost 4 bases and J lost 6, with 20 bases in between. CDR3 protein: CASSPRAVIRLEQYF. In DNA, the CDR3 is TGTGCCAGCAGCCCTCGGGCGGTCATACGCCTCGAGCAGTACTTC.

The V call is TRBV5-1, the J call TRBJ2-5; a possible D gene is TRBD1 (6 bases). The CDR3 loop spans 17 amino acids. Germline CDR1 is SGHRS and CDR2 is YFSETQ. Deletions cut 7 bases from V and 2 bases from J, with 24 bases between. CDR3 DNA sequence: TGCGCCAGCCGCCGGGACACAACCACTACCCATCAAGAGACCCAGTACTTC. This sequence encodes CASRRDTTTTHQETQYF. The full variable domain, with the rest looked up from reference TRBV5-1 and TRBJ2-5, is KAGVTQTPRYLIKTRGQQVTLSCSPISGHRSVSWYQQTPGQGLQFLFEYFSETQRNKGNFPGRFSGRQFSNSRSEMNVSTLELGDSALYLCASRRDTTTTHQETQYFGPGTRLLVL.

The rearrangement uses TRBV20-1 and TRBJ2-5, with D unclear. Germline loops: CDR1 DFQATT, CDR2 SNEGSKA (reference sequence). V was clipped by 6 bases and J by 4 bases, with 9 bases between them. This CDR3 region has 11 residues. CDR3 region: CSAGLRETQYF. The CDR3 nucleotides read TGCAGTGCCGGCTTAAGAGAGACCCAGTACTTC.

The chain joins TRBV11-1 to TRBJ2-7, with D perhaps TRBD2 (5 bases). The germline gives CDR1 SGHAT, CDR2 FQDESV (reference sequence). The length of the CDR3 is 15 residues. Trimming pared 5 bases from V and 2 bases from J, leaving 16 bases between. The DNA of the CDR3 is TGTGCCAGCAGCGGTCATGAGAGGGTCCCCTACGAGCAGTACTTC. Protein product: CASSGHERVPYEQYF.

V and J are TRBV5-1 and TRBJ1-1; possibly TRBD1 for D (6 bases). Trimming shortened V by 4 bases and J by 0 bases, and 10 bases separated the two germline ends. CDR1 and CDR2 (germline): SGHRS, YFSETQ. The CDR3 is 14 residues long. The CDR3 sequence: CASSVTGVNTEAFF. CDR3 DNA: TGCGCCAGCAGCGTGACAGGCGTGAACACTGAAGCTTTCTTT.